The rows below give T cell receptor beta chains drawn from one sample of a study of T cells in localized non-small cell lung cancer. Generated by immunoSEQ multiplex PCR, the TCRdb table keeps only in-frame clones and is missing some. The table lists tens of thousands of clones, roughly nine tenths of them singletons. Source: peripheral blood, taken before any cancer treatment. These TCRs come from a woman between 35 and 70 years old with stage I lung adenocarcinoma. The CDR3 runs from the conserved cysteine through the conserved F or W. D genes are given only for firm matches. Rows give clone size only sometimes, using once, few, many, or a class for an expanded clone.

clone size	V gene	J gene	D gene	CDR3 protein	CDR3 DNA
.	TRBV2	TRBJ1-3	.	CASSGDGRNTIYF	TGTGCCAGCAGTGGGGACGGTCGAAACACCATATATTTT
few	TRBV5-6	TRBJ2-1	.	CASSLRDSFIDEQFF	TGTGCCAGCAGCTTGCGAGACAGTTTTATCGATGAGCAGTTCTTC
few	TRBV28	TRBJ2-1	TRBD1	CASSAPGQILHSYNEQFF	TGTGCCAGCAGCGCACCGGGACAGATCTTACACTCCTACAATGAGCAGTTCTTC
.	TRBV5-1	TRBJ2-6	.	CASRTGSSGANVLTF	TGCGCCAGCAGAACAGGTTCCTCTGGGGCCAACGTCCTGACTTTC
once	TRBV13	TRBJ2-7	.	CASSVRGTFYEQYF	TGTGCCAGCAGCGTAAGGGGGACATTCTACGAGCAGTACTTC
.	TRBV7-9	TRBJ1-3	TRBD1	CASSLDSTGRHTIYF	TGTGCCAGCAGCTTAGATTCGACAGGGAGGCACACCATATATTTT
.	TRBV5-1	TRBJ2-5	TRBD2	CASSPPLIASGGQETQYF	TGCGCCAGCAGCCCCCCCCTAATCGCTAGCGGAGGACAAGAGACCCAGTACTTC
.	TRBV10-1	TRBJ2-1	.	CASRIPGLLYNEQFF	TGCGCCAGCAGAATCCCGGGCCTTCTTTACAATGAGCAGTTCTTC
.	TRBV11-3	TRBJ1-3	.	CASSPMRNRWFKGNTIYF	TGTGCCAGCAGCCCAATGAGGAACAGGTGGTTTAAAGGAAACACCATATATTTT
.	TRBV5-6	TRBJ2-5	.	CASSLVEETQYF	TGTGCCAGCAGCTTGGTCGAAGAGACCCAGTACTTC
once	TRBV6-6	TRBJ1-1	.	CASSRDTLSEAFF	TGTGCCAGCAGTCGGGACACCCTTTCTGAGGCTTTCTTT
once	TRBV4-1	TRBJ2-2	TRBD1	CASMGTGGFTGELFF	TGCGCCAGCATGGGGACAGGGGGCTTCACCGGGGAGCTGTTTTTT
.	TRBV5-1	TRBJ1-2	.	CASSLDPGNYGYTF	TGCGCCAGCAGCTTGGATCCAGGGAACTATGGCTACACCTTC
once	TRBV6-5	TRBJ1-4	.	CASSYSGVTNEKLFF	TGTGCCAGCAGTTACTCTGGGGTGACTAATGAAAAACTGTTTTTT
.	TRBV7-3	TRBJ2-7	.	CASSLMREGEVNEQYF	TGTGCCAGCAGCTTAATGAGGGAGGGGGAAGTAAACGAGCAGTACTTC
.	TRBV7-3	TRBJ2-2	.	CASSVPGPSYTGELFF	TGTGCCAGCAGCGTGCCGGGACCCAGCTACACCGGGGAGCTGTTTTTT
.	TRBV7-2	TRBJ2-5	TRBD2	CASSLAGSGGQETQYF	TGTGCCAGCAGCTTAGCTGGTAGCGGGGGGCAAGAGACCCAGTACTTC
.	TRBV18	TRBJ2-5	.	CATLQDRGETQYF	TGTGCCACCCTTCAGGACAGAGGAGAGACCCAGTACTTC
few	TRBV5-1	TRBJ2-1	.	CASSLARPSSYNEQFF	TGCGCCAGCAGCTTGGCCAGGCCAAGCTCCTACAATGAGCAGTTCTTC
.	TRBV30	TRBJ2-6	.	CAWSSGSGANVLTF	TGTGCCTGGAGTAGTGGCTCTGGGGCCAACGTCCTGACTTTC